These 27 T cell receptor beta chains share one sample of origin, sequenced in a study of CD8+ T cells in alopecia areata. After isolation, RNA underwent reverse transcription to generate cDNA as the sequencing template. Sequencing used immunoSEQ multiplex PCR; TCRdb keeps in-frame clones, though not all of them. The sample has roughly 120,000 clones; roughly 60% are singletons. Treatment defined: oral pan-JAK inhibitor, 5-10 mg twice daily. Sequenced here: CD8+ T cells sorted from blood, sampled at week 4, from a patient treated with tofacitinib. Every receptor here comes from a human donor with alopecia areata.

This clone was counted a few times. The chain couples TRBV29-1 to TRBJ1-2; D is unclear. V dropped 7 bases and J dropped 2 bases, with 11 bases sitting between them. CDR1 is SQVTM, CDR2 ANQGSEA, per germline. CDR3 length: 12 residues. The CDR3 DNA sequence: TGCAGCGCTACCACAGAAAACTATGGCTACACCTTC. Protein product: CSATTENYGYTF. Full variable domain (remainder filled in from reference TRBV29-1 and TRBJ1-2): SAVISQKPSRDICQRGTSLTIQCQVDSQVTMMFWYRQQPGQSLTLIATANQGSEATYESGFVIDKFPISRPNLTFSTLTVSNMSPEDSSIYLCSATTENYGYTFGSGTRLTVV.

This clone has a handful of counts. V is TRBV30 and J is TRBJ2-1; 8 bases map to TRBD2. J lost 4 bases, V lost 0 bases, and 5 bases had no gene match. In germline, CDR1 is GTSNPN, CDR2 SVGIG (reference sequence). This CDR3 spans 15 amino acids. The CDR3 DNA reads as TGTGCCTGGAGTGTAATGGGCGGGGGGTACAATGAGCAGTTCTTC. Residues: CAWSVMGGGYNEQFF.

The chain links TRBV19 to TRBJ2-6, with a possible D match to TRBD1 (5 bases). This CDR3 region has 15 residues. Looked up from germline, CDR1 is LNHDA and CDR2 is SQIVND (reference sequence). V gave up 7 bases and J gave up 0 bases, with 10 bases separating them. CDR3 amino acids: CASTPTDSGANVLTF. CDR3 sequence (DNA): TGTGCCAGTACTCCGACAGACTCTGGGGCCAACGTCCTGACTTTC. Full variable domain (outside the CDR3, taken from reference TRBV19 and TRBJ2-6): DGGITQSPKYLFRKEGQNVTLSCEQNLNHDAMYWYRQDPGQGLRLIYYSQIVNDFQKGDIAEGYSVSREKKESFPLTVTSAQKNPTAFYLCASTPTDSGANVLTFGAGSRLTVL.

The genes are TRBV30 and TRBJ1-5; D unclear. Trimming shortened V by 1 base and J by 0 bases, and 7 bases separated the two germline ends. Germline CDR1 and CDR2: GTSNPN and SVGIG (reference sequence). There are 14 residues in the CDR3. The CDR3 region has the DNA TGTGCCTGGAGTGCTTCGGCTAGCAATCAGCCCCAGCATTTT. Amino acids: CAWSASASNQPQHF.

This clone was found a few times. The chain employs TRBV29-1 and TRBJ2-3, with unresolved D. The CDR3 has 13 residues. Trimming removed 4 bases from V and 2 bases from J, with 10 bases in between. Germline V lookup: CDR1 SQVTM, CDR2 ANQGSEA. This CDR3 is CSVGSDYTDTQYF. DNA of the CDR3: TGCAGCGTTGGCAGCGATTACACAGATACGCAGTATTTT.

This clone turned up a few times. The rearrangement links TRBV29-1 to TRBJ2-6; D perhaps matches TRBD1 (6 bases). Per germline, CDR1 SQVTM and CDR2 ANQGSEA. The CDR3 has 15 residues. Trimming took off 3 bases at V and 2 bases at J, with 11 bases between the two ends. The CDR3: CSVDNPGAGANVLTF. In nucleotides, the CDR3 is TGCAGCGTTGATAACCCAGGGGCTGGGGCCAACGTCCTGACTTTC.

The CDR3 loop is CASSVEQSSYEQYF. The CDR3 region has the DNA TGTGCCAGCAGCGTAGAACAGAGCTCCTACGAGCAGTACTTC. This chain joins TRBV9 and TRBJ2-7; D is unclear. Germline lookup yields CDR1 SGDLS and CDR2 YYNGEE. Trimming took 0 bases from V and 0 from J, leaving 7 bases between them. This CDR3 comprises 14 residues.

Here the CDR3 reads CASSQGRLAGGQETQYF. The DNA for the CDR3 is TGCGCCAGCAGCCAAGGTCGACTAGCGGGGGGCCAAGAGACCCAGTACTTC. The chain combines TRBV4-1 with TRBJ2-5; the match to TRBD2 covers 13 bases. CDR3 length: 17 residues. The J segment lost 1 base and the V segment lost 1 base, leaving 3 bases of the junction unmatched. Germline-derived CDR1 and CDR2 are MGHRA and YSYEKL.

This clone has only a few counts. This chain links TRBV29-1 with TRBJ2-5; no clear D gene. Trimming removed 1 base from V and 2 bases from J, with 11 bases in between. This CDR3 comprises 14 residues. From germline, CDR1 is SQVTM and CDR2 ANQGSEA. The CDR3 nucleotides are TGCAGCGTTGAAGGCTTGTCGGTGCAAGAGACCCAGTACTTC. Amino acid sequence: CSVEGLSVQETQYF.

The chain is built from TRBV4-1 and TRBJ2-3; D remains unclear. This CDR3 is 16 amino acids long. V was pared by 1 base and J by 3 bases, with 14 bases between. Germline CDR1 MGHRA, CDR2 YSYEKL. CDR3 amino acids: CASSQGEGLGTDTQYF. Here the CDR3 DNA reads TGCGCCAGCAGCCAAGGTGAAGGGCTGGGGACAGATACGCAGTATTTT.

The CDR3 DNA is TGTGCCAGTCAGACCTACGAGCAGTACTTC. Translation gives CASQTYEQYF. The genes are TRBV6-1 and TRBJ2-7, with D uncertain. The CDR3 contains 10 residues. Germline CDR1 is MNHNS and CDR2 is SASEGT. V gave up 9 bases and J gave up 2 bases, with 5 bases separating them.

This chain uses TRBV7-9 with TRBJ2-3; no clear D gene. The germline V gene has CDR1 SEHNR and CDR2 FQNEAQ (reference sequence). The V and J ends lost 7 bases and 2 bases respectively, with 19 bases between them. The CDR3 runs to 16 residues. The CDR3 loop reads CASTPEPADDTDTQYF. CDR3 DNA: TGTGCCAGCACCCCTGAGCCGGCCGACGACACAGATACGCAGTATTTT. Variable domain in full (rest from reference TRBV7-9 and TRBJ2-3): DTGVSQNPRHKITKRGQNVTFRCDPISEHNRLYWYRQTLGQGPEFLTYFQNEAQLEKSRLLSDRFSAERPKGSFSTLEIQRTEQGDSAMYLCASTPEPADDTDTQYFGPGTRLTVL.

The chain is built from TRBV30 and TRBJ2-7; 7 bases fit TRBD2. V dropped 4 bases and J dropped 2; count of bases not matched to a gene: 8. The CDR3 has 14 amino acids. Looked up from germline, CDR1 is GTSNPN and CDR2 is SVGIG (reference sequence). The chain's CDR3 is CAWTPGRGAYEQYF. As DNA, the CDR3 is TGTGCCTGGACCCCGGGACGGGGGGCCTACGAGCAGTACTTC.

This clone appeared a few times. This rearrangement joins TRBV29-1 to TRBJ2-2; a weak D match, TRBD1 (6 bases). V lost 3 bases, J lost 1 base, and 21 bases lay in between. CDR3 size: 18 residues. The germline V gene has CDR1 SQVTM and CDR2 ANQGSEA. CDR3 in amino acids: CSVELGESGALNTGELFF. CDR3 DNA: TGCAGCGTTGAGTTAGGGGAGTCAGGGGCGCTGAACACCGGGGAGCTGTTTTTT.

The chain carries TRBV29-1 and TRBJ1-2; TRBD1 is a possible D gene (6 bases). From germline, CDR1 is SQVTM and CDR2 ANQGSEA. V was clipped by 2 bases and J by 5 bases, with 12 bases between them. The CDR3 runs 13 residues. The CDR3 coding sequence is TGCAGCGTTGAACGCGACAGGCCTTATGGCTACACCTTC. The encoded protein is CSVERDRPYGYTF.

J is TRBJ2-1 and V is TRBV7-8; D is possibly TRBD1 (5 bases). In germline, CDR1 is SGHVS, CDR2 FQNEAQ. The CDR3 totals 14 residues. V was cut by 10 bases and J by 0 bases, with 13 bases left in between. This CDR3 reads CATSPGYSYNEQFF. As DNA, the CDR3 is TGTGCCACCAGTCCAGGGTACTCCTACAATGAGCAGTTCTTC.

The CDR3: CASSLDIGTYEQYF. CDR3 bases: TGTGCCAGCAGCTTGGACATAGGAACTTACGAGCAGTACTTC. This rearrangement joins TRBV5-6 to TRBJ2-7; the D is unclear. Germline lookup yields CDR1 SGHDT and CDR2 YYEEEE. Deletions cut 0 bases from V and 4 bases from J, with 11 bases between. The CDR3 sequence is 14 residues long.

V is TRBV7-6 and J is TRBJ2-5, with 7 positions matching TRBD2. V shed 5 bases, J shed 3 bases, and the junction held 9 bases outside the gene matches. The CDR3 loop spans 15 amino acids. Germline CDR1 and CDR2: SGHVS and FNYEAQ. The CDR3 coding sequence is TGTGCCAGCAGCCCAAACAGCCTAGCGGAAGAGACCCAGTACTTC. As protein: CASSPNSLAEETQYF.

This clone was detected only a few times. The CDR3 nucleotides read TGTGCCAGCAGTTACTCCTCCGGGACCCAAGAGACCCAGTACTTC. Amino acid sequence: CASSYSSGTQETQYF. The V and J genes are TRBV6-5 and TRBJ2-5; either TRBD1 or TRBD2 may supply D (5 bases each). Germline V lookup: CDR1 MNHEY, CDR2 SVGAGI. This CDR3 contains 15 residues. V shed 0 bases and J shed 1 base, with 9 bases lying between them.

This chain uses TRBV7-2 with TRBJ1-2; 8 nucleotides agree with TRBD1. The germline V gene encodes CDR1 SGHTA and CDR2 FQGNSA. The CDR3 length is 14 residues. J lost 8 bases, V lost 5 bases, and 10 bases had no gene match. The CDR3 DNA follows: TGTGCCAGCAGCACCCCAGGGGGCGCGTTGGGCTACACCTTC. Protein: CASSTPGGALGYTF.

There are a few counts of this clone. The chain carries TRBV29-1 and TRBJ1-1; the D is unclear. Germline V gene sequence: CDR1 SQVTM, CDR2 ANQGSEA. Trimming took off 1 base at V and 2 bases at J, with 11 bases between the two ends. The CDR3 has 14 amino acids. The CDR3 here is CSVEVMHLNTEAFF. Here the CDR3 DNA reads TGCAGCGTTGAAGTCATGCACCTCAACACTGAAGCTTTCTTT.

CDR3 protein: CAWSVSSTGPHGYTF. The CDR3 region has the DNA TGTGCCTGGAGTGTAAGTTCGACGGGTCCCCATGGCTACACCTTC. This chain uses TRBV30 with TRBJ1-2; D is unclear. Germline CDR1 reads GTSNPN; CDR2 reads SVGIG (reference sequence). The CDR3 is made up of 15 amino acids. Trimming cost V 0 bases and J 6 bases, with 17 bases left between them.

The V gene is TRBV13, the J gene TRBJ2-5, with TRBD2 identical over 7 bases. The CDR3 spans 13 residues. The V gene's germline CDR1 is PRHDT and CDR2 FYEKMQ (reference sequence). With V trimmed by 6 bases and J by 4 bases, 5 bases remained unmatched. The CDR3 DNA reads as TGTGCCAGCAGAGCCGGGACTACAGAGACCCAGTACTTC. This translates into CASRAGTTETQYF.

The chain carries TRBV6-1 and TRBJ1-2, with 7 bases identical to TRBD1. Germline lookup yields CDR1 MNHNS and CDR2 SASEGT. The CDR3 spans 17 residues. V shed 4 bases and J 4 bases; nucleotides not matched to a gene: 15. CDR3 DNA sequence: TGTGCCAGCAGTGCTAGACAGGGCCTAATTTCCTTCTATGGCTACACCTTC. Its protein is CASSARQGLISFYGYTF.

The genes are TRBV29-1 and TRBJ1-2, with D maybe TRBD1 (6 bases). V lost 2 bases and J lost 8, with 12 bases in between. This CDR3 is built from 12 residues. Germline loops: CDR1 SQVTM, CDR2 ANQGSEA. As DNA, the CDR3 is TGCAGCGTTGAACCGGACAGAGAGGGCTACACCTTC. As protein: CSVEPDREGYTF.

The chain uses TRBV29-1 and TRBJ2-7; D remains unclear. CDR1 is SQVTM, CDR2 ANQGSEA, per germline. The CDR3 is 12 amino acids. V was cut by 0 bases and J by 6 bases, with 9 bases left in between. CDR3 sequence: CSVEDEAPEQYF. CDR3 nucleotide sequence: TGCAGCGTTGAAGATGAGGCGCCCGAGCAGTACTTC.

Only a few counts were recorded for this clone. In this CDR3 the conserved last residue, phenylalanine or tryptophan, is missing, so a read error is likely. Because the CDR3's place on the DNA is in doubt, the DNA is left out and the CDR3 is given as listed by TCRdb. The CDR3 protein is CASSQSTTSFV. The chain joins TRBV23-1 to TRBJ2-3; TRBD2 is the table's D call, not checked against the DNA. TRBV23-1 is filed as an ORF, its function uncertain. Counting both end residues, the CDR3 totals 11 amino acids.